This T cell receptor beta chain was recovered during a study of control samples from healthy donors and cancer patients. Germline V gene data show CDR1 as MDHEN and CDR2 as SYDVKM. The CDR3 spans 15 residues, counting both ends. A note on this clone: The limits of the CDR3 on the DNA are not certain, so only TCRdb's listed CDR3 is given.

This table comes from immunoSEQ multiplex PCR, and its TCRdb copy is limited to in-frame clones, with some not included. The table has about 73,000 clones, more than 85% seen once. The sequencing sample was made of blood. This chain uses TRBV28 with TRBJ2-7; the table names TRBD2, a call not compared with the DNA. The TCR sequence derives from a woman aged 50 to 60 in good health. CDR3 sequence: CASSLSFVGRGAKYF.